This T cell receptor beta chain emerged from a study of blood T cell repertoires in COVID-19. Study at large: COVID-19 samples from acute and convalescent phases originated in the United States, Italy and Spain.

Germline loops: CDR1 LGHDT, CDR2 YNNKEL (reference sequence). CDR3 size: 16 residues. Trimming cost V 1 base and J 4 bases, with 17 bases left between them. Per the original data handling: By means of reference gene primer amplification, nucleated cell counts were estimated. The table came from immunoSEQ multiplex PCR; TCRdb's copy has only in-frame clones and leaves some out. V and J calls and clone size come straight from that table; D and trimming were deduced from the DNA. The repertoire holds nearly 300,000 clones, with roughly 90% as singletons. This clone was seen just once. This chain connects TRBV3-1 (or the pseudogene TRBV3-2) to TRBJ2-7; D may be TRBD2 (7 bases). The TCR originated in a woman between 50 and 59 years old who had been exposed to COVID-19. Material: PBMCs or T cells enriched from blood (not recorded which). The CDR3 bases are TGTGCCAGCAGCCAAGTGGGGGGGCAGGCGGGATACGAGCAGTACTTC. As protein: CASSQVGGQAGYEQYF.